This record covers a single TCR beta chain. The source of the sample is a study of blood T cell repertoires in COVID-19. In germline, CDR1 is PRHDT, CDR2 FYEKMQ (reference sequence). The CDR3 spans 15 residues. After removal of 0 bases from V and 4 bases from J, the junction contained 2 bases not matched to a gene. Profiling relied on immunoSEQ multiplex PCR, and the TCRdb table lists in-frame clones only, not all of them. Of about 370,000 clones listed, approximately 89% are singletons. Sequenced material: peripheral blood. The chain recombines TRBV13 with TRBJ1-3; 8 bases line up with TRBD1. The clonotype originates from a woman younger than 45 with COVID-19, enrolled during active disease. This chain's CDR3 is CASSLGDRGGNTIYF. DNA for the CDR3: TGTGCCAGCAGCTTAGGTGACAGGGGAGGAAACACCATATATTTT.